One T cell receptor (beta chain) is described in this entry. Assay used: immunoSEQ multiplex PCR; TCRdb lists only in-frame clones, some missing. This sample has 160,000 or so clones, with around 80% found just once. This record belongs to a study of blood T cell repertoires in COVID-19. This CDR3 contains 12 residues. V lost 3 bases, J lost 5 bases, and 7 bases lay in between. The sequence was obtained from a woman in her 70s with acute or convalescent COVID-19. The V and J genes are TRBV12-3 or TRBV12-4 and TRBJ1-1, with TRBD1 as a possible D gene (5 bases). The source material was peripheral blood. The chain's CDR3 is CASSFQGTEAFF. For the CDR3, the DNA is TGTGCCAGCAGTTTCCAGGGAACTGAAGCTTTCTTT.